This passage covers 25 T cell receptor beta chains from one sample sequenced in a study of CD8 T cells in ankylosing spondylitis. TCRdb reanalysed the 5' RACE reads using MiXCR and keeps one entry per CDR3 protein. In the table there are more than 150,000 distinct CDR3 sequences, around a sixth of which are singletons. Sequencing was carried out using blood, either unsorted or a sorted T cell fraction (not recorded which). These receptors all stem from a male donor aged 10-29 years with ankylosing spondylitis or in good health (not recorded which).

Many counts were recorded for this clonotype. The chain has TRBV7-2 and TRBJ2-1; D perhaps matches TRBD1 (6 bases). Germline loops: CDR1 SGHTA, CDR2 FQGNSA. This CDR3 has 12 amino acids. Trimming removed 6 bases at V and 10 bases at J, with 13 bases between. The CDR3 loop reads CASSEQGLEQFF. For the CDR3, the DNA is TGTGCCAGCAGTGAACAGGGTTTGGAGCAGTTCTTC.

In its sample, this clonotype was seen once. Here the CDR3 reads CASRDRDRANEQFF. The DNA of the CDR3 is TGTGCCAGCAGAGACCGGGACAGGGCAAATGAGCAGTTCTTC. The rearrangement joins TRBV2 to TRBJ2-1; TRBD1 matches 9 bases. CDR1 and CDR2 (germline): SNHLY, FYNNEI. V lost 6 bases, J lost 7 bases, and 7 bases stayed unmatched. CDR3 length: 14 amino acids.

This clonotype appeared many times. The V and J genes are TRBV20-1 and TRBJ1-6, with 7 nucleotides matching TRBD1. J lost 8 bases, V lost 5 bases, and 3 bases had no gene match. This CDR3 is built from 12 residues. Germline V gene sequence: CDR1 DFQATT, CDR2 SNEGSKA (reference sequence). The CDR3 reads CSAYDRDSPLHF. The CDR3 DNA follows: TGCAGTGCTTATGACAGGGATTCACCCCTCCACTTT.

V gene TRBV6-6 combines with J gene TRBJ2-7; 7 nucleotides align to TRBD1. The trim removed 2 bases at V and 2 bases at J, leaving 3 bases unmatched. CDR3 length: 14 residues. Germline loops: CDR1 MNHNY, CDR2 SVGAGI (reference sequence). CDR3 residues: CASSYPDRAYEQYF. CDR3 DNA: TGTGCCAGCAGTTACCCCGACAGGGCCTACGAGCAGTACTTC.

This clonotype was detected many times. This chain joins TRBV6-2 or TRBV6-3 and TRBJ2-3; TRBD1 aligns across 7 bases. With 2 bases clipped from V and 0 bases from J, the junction kept 17 bases outside the gene matches. The CDR3 sequence is 20 residues long. The germline gives CDR1 MNHEY, CDR2 SVGEGT. DNA for the CDR3: TGTGCCAGCAGTTACCCCATCCCTTTCCTAGGACAGGTTAGCACAGATACGCAGTATTTT. This translates into CASSYPIPFLGQVSTDTQYF.

At least ten counts were recorded for this clonotype. The CDR3 here is CASSQGFAGGETYEQYF. The CDR3 DNA sequence: TGTGCCAGCAGCCAAGGGTTCGCGGGAGGGGAAACCTACGAGCAGTACTTC. This sequence joins TRBV4-2 and TRBJ2-7; TRBD2 matches 9 bases. The CDR3 consists of 17 residues. The germline V gene encodes CDR1 LGHNA and CDR2 YNFKEQ. V gave up 1 base and J gave up 2 bases; unmatched junction bases: 9.

This clonotype was observed at least ten times. This chain connects TRBV29-1 to TRBJ2-3; weak D call: TRBD1 (5 bases). The CDR3 spans 13 residues. Trimming pared 4 bases from V and 2 bases from J, leaving 10 bases between. The germline V gene encodes CDR1 SQVTM and CDR2 ANQGSEA. The CDR3 sequence is CSVVGRATDTQYF. The CDR3 DNA sequence: TGCAGCGTTGTTGGCAGGGCCACAGATACGCAGTATTTT.

The chain couples TRBV5-1 to TRBJ2-3; D is uncertain. The CDR3 contains 17 residues. The germline gives CDR1 SGHRS, CDR2 YFSETQ. With 4 bases removed from V and 0 bases from J, the gap between germline ends came to 18 bases. The CDR3 DNA reads as TGCGCCAGCAGCCTGGAGCCCGCGACTGGAAGCACAGATACGCAGTATTTT. Its protein product is CASSLEPATGSTDTQYF.

This chain connects TRBV6-1 to TRBJ1-5; TRBD1 might be the D (5 bases). CDR1 and CDR2 from the germline V gene are MNHNS and SASEGT. With 1 base removed from V and 6 bases from J, the gap between germline ends came to 10 bases. This CDR3 is 14 amino acids long. CDR3 in DNA: TGTGCCAGCAGTGAAGGGGCAGGGTTTCAGCCCCAGCATTTT. It is translated as CASSEGAGFQPQHF.

This clonotype was recorded at least ten times. V usage is TRBV25-1 and J usage is TRBJ2-1; 10 bases agree with TRBD2. The CDR3 totals 18 residues. V gave up 3 bases and J gave up 2 bases; unmatched junction bases: 10. Germline V gene sequence: CDR1 MGHDK, CDR2 SYGVNS. The CDR3 spells CASSEGWASGSAYNEQFF. In DNA, the CDR3 is TGTGCCAGCAGTGAGGGGTGGGCTAGCGGGAGTGCCTACAATGAGCAGTTCTTC.

This clonotype was seen many times. The gene calls are TRBV29-1 and TRBJ2-7; unclear D gene. The CDR3 length is 13 residues. The germline V gene has CDR1 SQVTM and CDR2 ANQGSEA. V was shortened by 1 base and J by 1 base, with 8 bases between the two germline ends. CDR3: CSVEGVGSYEQYF. The CDR3 DNA sequence: TGCAGCGTTGAAGGGGTAGGGTCCTACGAGCAGTACTTC.

This clonotype has ten or more counts. The chain carries TRBV12-3 or TRBV12-4 and TRBJ2-5; D unresolved. This CDR3 has 14 residues. V lost 4 bases and J lost 2, with 11 bases in between. This CDR3 is CASSWAARQETQYF. The CDR3 nucleotides read TGTGCCAGCAGTTGGGCGGCTCGACAAGAGACCCAGTACTTC.

This clonotype was seen many times. The rearrangement links TRBV12-3 or TRBV12-4 to TRBJ2-1, with D perhaps matching TRBD2 (5 bases). V was trimmed by 5 bases and J by 6 bases, leaving 20 bases between them. The CDR3 is 16 amino acids. The CDR3 reads CASSPRAPLGVNEQFF. The DNA of the CDR3 is TGTGCCAGCAGTCCTCGCGCCCCACTAGGAGTCAATGAGCAGTTCTTC.

Ten or more counts support this clonotype. The chain is built from TRBV11-2 and TRBJ2-1; D is possibly TRBD2 (5 bases). This CDR3 has 12 residues. V was cut by 5 bases and J by 9 bases, with 11 bases left in between. CDR1 and CDR2 (germline): SGHAT, FQNNGV. The CDR3 nucleotides read TGTGCCAGCAGCCGAATAGGAGGTGAGCAGTTCTTC. It is translated as CASSRIGGEQFF. Drawing the rest from reference TRBV11-2 and TRBJ2-1, the complete variable domain is EAGVAQSPRYKIIEKRQSVAFWCNPISGHATLYWYQQILGQGPKLLIQFQNNGVVDDSQLPKDRFSAERLKGVDSTLKIQPAKLEDSAVYLCASSRIGGEQFFGPGTRLTVL.

The table lists this clonotype with many counts. The gene calls are TRBV24-1 and TRBJ2-1; the match to TRBD2 covers 7 bases. Looked up from germline, CDR1 is KGHDR and CDR2 is SFDVKD. The CDR3 is 14 residues long. Trimming cost V 8 bases and J 5 bases; bases outside gene matches: 8. DNA for the CDR3: TGTGCCACCACTCCTAGCGGCTACGACAATGAGCAGTTCTTC. Residues: CATTPSGYDNEQFF.

This clonotype has a count of ten or more. This chain connects TRBV27 to TRBJ2-1; D not resolved. The germline V gene has CDR1 MNHEY and CDR2 SMNVEV (reference sequence). V lost 1 base to trimming and J lost 7 bases, with 11 bases between them. The length of the CDR3 is 14 residues. The CDR3 spells CASSLWAGGNEQFF. The CDR3 DNA sequence: TGTGCCAGCAGTTTATGGGCCGGTGGGAATGAGCAGTTCTTC.

This clonotype has a handful of counts. The chain combines TRBV7-6 with TRBJ2-2; D gene ambiguous. The ends were cut back, 2 bases at V and 5 bases at J, with 12 bases in the middle. In germline, CDR1 is SGHVS, CDR2 FNYEAQ. The CDR3 runs to 15 residues. The CDR3 protein is CASSLYARQTGELFF. The CDR3, as DNA: TGTGCCAGCAGCTTATACGCCAGACAAACCGGGGAGCTGTTTTTT.

This clonotype was observed many times. The chain uses TRBV6-1 and TRBJ1-2; no firm D call. From germline, CDR1 is MNHNS and CDR2 SASEGT. Trimming shortened V by 1 base and J by 0 bases, and 9 bases separated the two germline ends. The CDR3 spans 15 residues. CDR3 amino acids: CASSEGIGPNYGYTF. CDR3 nucleotide sequence: TGTGCCAGCAGTGAAGGAATAGGGCCTAACTATGGCTACACCTTC.

This clonotype was counted many times. The V gene is TRBV6-2 or TRBV6-3, the J gene TRBJ2-1; TRBD2 matches at 12 bases. Germline CDR1 is MNHEY and CDR2 is SVGEGT. This CDR3 is 17 amino acids long. With V trimmed by 4 bases and J by 1 base, 5 bases remained unmatched. The CDR3 loop is CASSSLAGGISYNEQFF. The CDR3 DNA is TGTGCCAGCAGTTCCCTAGCGGGAGGGATATCCTACAATGAGCAGTTCTTC.

This clonotype was seen at least ten times. V usage is TRBV5-1 and J usage is TRBJ2-1; 10 bases map to TRBD1. J lost 8 bases, V lost 3 bases, and 8 bases had no gene match. Germline CDR1 is SGHRS and CDR2 is YFSETQ. This CDR3 is 15 amino acids long. The CDR3 reads CASSSRDRGFHEQFF. CDR3 in DNA: TGCGCCAGCAGCTCCCGGGACAGGGGTTTCCATGAGCAGTTCTTC. Full variable domain (outside the CDR3, taken from reference TRBV5-1 and TRBJ2-1): KAGVTQTPRYLIKTRGQQVTLSCSPISGHRSVSWYQQTPGQGLQFLFEYFSETQRNKGNFPGRFSGRQFSNSRSEMNVSTLELGDSALYLCASSSRDRGFHEQFFGPGTRLTVL.

This clonotype has at least ten counts. The chain combines TRBV10-3 with TRBJ2-2, with 11 bases identical to TRBD2. In germline, CDR1 is ENHRY, CDR2 SYGVKD. The CDR3 runs 15 residues. V lost 8 bases and J lost 6; bases outside the gene matches: 8. CDR3 sequence: CAISTSGRSAGELFF. The CDR3 DNA follows: TGTGCCATCTCAACTAGCGGGAGAAGCGCCGGGGAGCTGTTTTTT.

The table lists this clonotype with many counts. The chain couples TRBV2 to TRBJ2-3; 7 bases map to TRBD1. Germline V gene sequence: CDR1 SNHLY, CDR2 FYNNEI. The CDR3 sequence is 13 residues long. CDR3 DNA sequence: TGTCAGGGGACAGAGGAGAGCACAGATACGCAGTATTTT. Translated: CQGTEESTDTQYF.

The chain's CDR3 is CATSTGPSTDTQYF. The CDR3, as DNA: TGTGCCACCTCGACAGGCCCTAGCACAGATACGCAGTATTTT. The J gene is TRBJ2-3, the V gene TRBV18, with a tentative D call TRBD1 (6 bases). The CDR3 sequence is 14 residues long. Germline V gene lookup returns CDR1 KGHSH and CDR2 LQKENI. The germline V and J ends were trimmed by 10 bases and 0 bases, with 14 bases remaining between them.

There are many counts of this clonotype. This sequence joins TRBV3-1 and TRBJ1-1; TRBD1 might be the D (5 bases). The V gene lost 0 bases and the J gene lost 0 bases, with 5 bases spanning the gap. CDR1 and CDR2 (germline): LGHDT, YNNKEL (reference sequence). CDR3 length equals 14 residues. This CDR3 is CASSQETVNTEAFF. The CDR3 DNA sequence: TGTGCCAGCAGCCAAGAGACAGTGAACACTGAAGCTTTCTTT.

This clonotype has at least ten counts. The chain couples TRBV29-1 to TRBJ1-2; the D is unclear. Germline V lookup: CDR1 SQVTM, CDR2 ANQGSEA. Deletions cut 4 bases from V and 3 bases from J, with 15 bases between. The CDR3 has 14 amino acids. The CDR3 here is CSVVHRLADYGYTF. The CDR3 DNA reads as TGCAGCGTTGTCCATAGGCTCGCCGACTATGGCTACACCTTC.